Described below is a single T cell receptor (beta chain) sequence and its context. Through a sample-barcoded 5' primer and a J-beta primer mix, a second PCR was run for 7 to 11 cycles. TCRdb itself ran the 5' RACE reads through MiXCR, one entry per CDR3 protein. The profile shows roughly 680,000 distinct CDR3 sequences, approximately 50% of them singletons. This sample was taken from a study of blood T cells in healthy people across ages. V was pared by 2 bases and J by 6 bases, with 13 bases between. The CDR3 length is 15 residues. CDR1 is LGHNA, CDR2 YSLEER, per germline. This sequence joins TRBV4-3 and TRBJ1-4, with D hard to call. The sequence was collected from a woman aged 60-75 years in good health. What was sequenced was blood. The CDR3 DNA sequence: TGCGCCAGCAGCCAATGGGAGGGCGGAGATGAAAAACTGTTTTTT. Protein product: CASSQWEGGDEKLFF.